The 5 T cell receptor beta chains below come from one sample, sequenced in a study of vaccination effects on CD4 cells after COVID-19. Clones were sequenced by immunoSEQ multiplex PCR, and TCRdb holds only the in-frame ones, with some missing. This repertoire shows more than 25,000 clones, 65% to 90% found once; its top ten account for about 5.7%. Before any sequencing was done, the ViraFEST assay used viral peptide pools to expand antigen-specific CD4+ T cells. Following an approximately eleven-day culture, CD4+ T cells were purified. Every participant took two doses of the BNT162b2 or mRNA-1273 vaccine. Antigens for these TCRs are unknown. The material sequenced was CD4+ T cells from PBMCs cultured with SARS-CoV-2 spike peptides, taken after COVID-19 vaccination. The receptors stem from a human donor who received a COVID-19 vaccine. Some clones in this sample may be carry-over from other donors' samples.

Turning to this clone: Here the CDR3 omits its conserved ending phenylalanine or tryptophan, so a read error is the likely source. The DNA is omitted, as the CDR3 cannot be located on it reliably, and the CDR3 follows TCRdb's listing. This chain connects TRBV21-1 to TRBJ1-1; the table's D gene call, TRBD1, was not cross checked with the DNA. TRBV21-1 is annotated as a pseudogene. From its first to its last residue, the CDR3 has 10 amino acids. CDR3 sequence reads: CASIHANRGV.

This clone was counted once. The chain uses TRBV9 and TRBJ2-2; 8 bases match TRBD2. V shed 3 bases, J shed 0 bases, and the junction held 13 bases outside the gene matches. Germline V lookup: CDR1 SGDLS, CDR2 YYNGEE. The CDR3 extends over 19 amino acids. The CDR3: CASSGRLERGPSNTGELFF. The CDR3 DNA reads as TGTGCCAGCAGCGGACGGTTGGAGCGGGGGCCCTCGAACACCGGGGAGCTGTTTTTT.

This rearrangement joins TRBV7-8 to TRBJ2-7, with D maybe TRBD1 (5 bases). Germline assignment: CDR1 SGHVS and CDR2 FQNEAQ. V lost 1 base to trimming and J lost 3 bases, with 7 bases between them. The CDR3 is 13 amino acids. The CDR3 DNA reads TGTGCCAGCAGCTTAGGAAGGGGCTACGAGCAGTACGTC. Its translation: CASSLGRGYEQYV.

The chain has TRBV6-2 or TRBV6-3 and TRBJ2-3, with 7 bases lining up with TRBD2. Germline assignment: CDR1 MNHEY and CDR2 SVGEGT. This CDR3 spans 17 amino acids. The junction had 7 bases not matched to a gene; V was cut back by 1 base and J by 0 bases. The CDR3 is CASSYLGGGSSTDTQYF. CDR3 DNA: TGTGCCAGCAGTTACTTGGGGGGGGGATCTAGCACAGATACGCAGTATTTT.

The chain joins TRBV27 to TRBJ2-3; D unclear. There are 15 residues in the CDR3. Per germline, CDR1 MNHEY and CDR2 SMNVEV (reference sequence). V lost 6 bases, J lost 6 bases, and 19 bases lay in between. This CDR3 is CASRRPFHGYDTQYF. The DNA for the CDR3 is TGTGCCAGCAGACGACCCTTTCACGGGTACGATACGCAGTATTTT.